This T cell receptor (beta chain) appears in the sequencing data of a study of cytomegalovirus exposure and HLA in healthy donors. 60 Vbeta and 13 Jbeta primers were used in PCR. TCRdb's copy holds only in-frame clones and misses some; the assay was immunoSEQ multiplex PCR. The sample has around 71,000 clones; about two thirds are singletons. The germline V and J ends were trimmed by 0 bases and 6 bases, with 15 bases remaining between them. The CDR3 length is 15 residues. CDR1 and CDR2 (germline): MDHEN, SYDVKM. Sequencing input: PBMCs. This TCR was recovered from a man in his thirties or forties in good health and CMV-seropositive. V is TRBV28 and J is TRBJ2-7, with a tentative D call TRBD2 (5 bases). Written as DNA, the CDR3 is TGTGCCAGCAGTTTATGGTCCGGGGAAGAGAGCGAGCAGTACTTC. This translates into CASSLWSGEESEQYF.